The 32 T cell receptor beta chains in this list originate from one sample, sequenced in a study of blood T cell repertoires in COVID-19. Here immunoSEQ multiplex PCR was the method, and the copy in TCRdb shows in-frame clones only, minus some. This table has 85,000 or so clones, 81% appearing once. The sequencing sample was made of peripheral blood. These receptors all stem from an older man with acute or convalescent COVID-19.

V gene TRBV18 combines with J gene TRBJ1-6; D is unresolved. The CDR3 runs 14 residues. The germline V and J ends were trimmed by 3 bases and 8 bases, with 11 bases remaining between them. Germline CDR1 reads KGHSH; CDR2 reads LQKENI. This chain's CDR3 is CASSPGGDDSPLHF. For the CDR3, the DNA is TGTGCCAGCTCACCGGGAGGAGATGATTCACCCCTCCACTTT.

The chain links TRBV18 to TRBJ1-1; TRBD1 is a possible D gene (5 bases). The CDR3 length is 14 residues. Between the trimmed V and J ends, which lost 2 bases and 5 bases, there was a span of 12 bases. The germline V gene has CDR1 KGHSH and CDR2 LQKENI. CDR3 region: CASSPGRVGTEAFF. Written as DNA, the CDR3 is TGTGCCAGCTCACCAGGCAGGGTCGGGACTGAAGCTTTCTTT.

The chain links TRBV5-1 to TRBJ2-4; the D gene is possibly TRBD1 (6 bases). Between the trimmed V and J ends, which lost 4 bases and 8 bases, there was a span of 22 bases. The CDR3 is 16 residues long. Germline assignment: CDR1 SGHRS and CDR2 YFSETQ. As DNA, the CDR3 is TGCGCCAGCAGCGACCACGTTTACAGGGCTCCCCACATTCAGTACTTC. Protein sequence: CASSDHVYRAPHIQYF.

V and J are TRBV25-1 and TRBJ2-1; D ambiguous. Germline CDR1 reads MGHDK; CDR2 reads SYGVNS. This CDR3 spans 12 amino acids. Trimming took off 8 bases at V and 1 base at J, with 6 bases between the two ends. The CDR3 coding sequence is TGTGCCAGCCAGGCTTCCTACAATGAGCAGTTCTTC. Translated, it gives CASQASYNEQFF.

The CDR3 spells CASSLPGQGTYEQYF. The CDR3 bases are TGTGCCAGCTCACTTCCGGGACAGGGGACCTACGAGCAGTACTTC. The chain couples TRBV18 to TRBJ2-7, with 10 bases identical to TRBD1. The V gene end was trimmed by 4 bases and the J gene end by 2 bases; junction bases not matched to a gene: 5. This CDR3 contains 15 residues. Germline CDR1 reads KGHSH; CDR2 reads LQKENI.

The chain couples TRBV5-1 to TRBJ2-7; the D gene is possibly TRBD1 (6 bases). The germline gives CDR1 SGHRS, CDR2 YFSETQ. Trimming removed 0 bases at V and 7 bases at J, with 17 bases between. CDR3 length: 15 amino acids. CDR3 residues: CASSLVAVTGLEQYF. The CDR3 region has the DNA TGCGCCAGCAGCTTGGTCGCAGTGACAGGCTTGGAGCAGTACTTC.

The chain has TRBV5-1 and TRBJ2-1; 10 positions agree with TRBD2. The CDR3 covers 15 residues. Germline CDR1 and CDR2: SGHRS and YFSETQ. V was pared by 4 bases and J by 7 bases, with 8 bases of the junction left unmatched. The CDR3 protein is CASSVASGRSNEQFF. As DNA, the CDR3 is TGCGCCAGCAGCGTGGCTAGCGGGAGATCAAATGAGCAGTTCTTC.

This clone was seen only once. The rearrangement links TRBV12-3 or TRBV12-4 to TRBJ1-2, with D hard to call. This CDR3 contains 12 residues. Trimming stripped 6 bases from V and 7 bases from J, with 12 bases between. The CDR3 nucleotides read TGTGCCAGCAGCCCTCTCGGCGGTGGCTACACCTTC. As protein: CASSPLGGGYTF.

J is TRBJ1-1 and V is TRBV5-1, with no clear D. This CDR3 contains 13 residues. Germline loops: CDR1 SGHRS, CDR2 YFSETQ. V lost 1 base and J 2 bases, leaving 6 bases between the germline ends. The CDR3 coding sequence is TGCGCCAGCAGCTTGTTGAGAAACACTGAAGCTTTCTTT. Residues: CASSLLRNTEAFF.

This CDR3 is CASSLGQGGGYGYTF. CDR3 sequence (DNA): TGCGCCAGCAGCTTGGGACAGGGGGGTGGCTATGGCTACACCTTC. The chain combines TRBV5-1 with TRBJ1-2; 9 bases match TRBD1. Germline V gene lookup returns CDR1 SGHRS and CDR2 YFSETQ. The V segment lost 0 bases and the J segment 4 bases; nucleotides outside the gene matches: 4. The CDR3 runs to 15 residues.

The J gene is TRBJ2-3, the V gene TRBV7-3; tentative D call: TRBD1 (5 bases). The CDR3 has 14 amino acids. The germline V gene has CDR1 SGHTA and CDR2 FQGTGA. Trimming took 3 bases from V and 4 from J, leaving 11 bases between them. CDR3 amino acids: CASSFSRVSDTQYF. The CDR3 DNA follows: TGTGCCAGCAGCTTCTCCAGGGTTTCAGATACGCAGTATTTT. Based on the CDR3 plus reference TRBV7-3 and TRBJ2-3, the full variable domain is GAGVSQTPSNKVTEKGKYVELRCDPISGHTALYWYRQSLGQGPEFLIYFQGTGAADDSGLPNDRFFAVRPEGSVSTLKIQRTERGDSAVYLCASSFSRVSDTQYFGPGTRLTVL.

The J gene is TRBJ1-1, the V gene TRBV12-3 or TRBV12-4; 7 nucleotides line up with TRBD1. Trimming cost V 5 bases and J 4 bases; bases outside gene matches: 4. This CDR3 is 13 amino acids long. Here the CDR3 DNA reads TGTGCCAGCAGTCTGACAGGGTTCACTGAAGCTTTCTTT. Encoded protein: CASSLTGFTEAFF.

This clone was counted a few times. The chain links TRBV9 to TRBJ2-4; D perhaps matches TRBD1 (6 bases). Per germline, CDR1 SGDLS and CDR2 YYNGEE. Trimming shortened V by 3 bases and J by 7 bases, and 17 bases separated the two germline ends. The CDR3 is made up of 15 amino acids. The CDR3 nucleotides read TGTGCCAGCAGCGGGCACCCAGGGGTGACGAACATTCAGTACTTC. It encodes CASSGHPGVTNIQYF.

This rearrangement joins TRBV9 to TRBJ2-1, with D possibly TRBD1 on 5 matching bases. CDR1 is SGDLS, CDR2 YYNGEE, per germline. The V end was cut by 2 bases, the J end by 4 bases, with 10 bases between. The CDR3 contains 14 residues. Written as DNA, the CDR3 is TGTGCCAGCAGCGTCAGGCAGGGTTACAATGAGCAGTTCTTC. Translation: CASSVRQGYNEQFF.

This clone was observed once. The rearrangement uses TRBV10-1 and TRBJ2-4, with TRBD2 as a possible D gene (6 bases). Trimming cost V 0 bases and J 0 bases, with 6 bases left between them. The germline CDR1 and CDR2 sequences are WNHNN and SYGVQD (reference sequence). The CDR3 loop spans 15 amino acids. For the CDR3, the DNA is TGCGCCAGCAGTGAGTCGGGACTAGCCAAAAACATTCAGTACTTC. This sequence encodes CASSESGLAKNIQYF.

Concerning this clone: One end of the junction varies from germline; a read error may be responsible. This chain connects TRBV7-7 to TRBJ2-5, with TRBD2 matching 8 bases. This CDR3 is built from 14 residues. Germline CDR1 SSHAT, CDR2 FNYEAQ (reference sequence). CDR3 nucleotide sequence: TGTGCTAGCAGCCTAACGGGACTAGGGGAGACCCAGTACTTC. As protein: CASSLTGLGETQYF.

This chain joins TRBV9 and TRBJ2-2, with 7 bases lining up with TRBD2. Per germline, CDR1 SGDLS and CDR2 YYNGEE. Trimming removed 3 bases from V and 3 bases from J; junction bases left unmatched: 8. CDR3 length equals 16 residues. In DNA form, the CDR3 reads TGTGCCAGCAGCGACATGGGGGGGAGGCACACCGGGGAGCTGTTTTTT. Translation: CASSDMGGRHTGELFF.

The V gene is TRBV19, the J gene TRBJ1-5; 7 nucleotides agree with TRBD1. The J segment lost 0 bases and the V segment lost 5 bases, leaving 7 bases of the junction unmatched. The CDR3 is made up of 16 amino acids. CDR1 and CDR2 (germline): LNHDA, SQIVND (reference sequence). Here the CDR3 reads CASSAMDRHSNQPQHF. The CDR3 nucleotides are TGTGCCAGTAGTGCCATGGACAGGCATAGCAATCAGCCCCAGCATTTT.

The chain combines TRBV4-1 with TRBJ1-4, with TRBD1 matching over 7 bases. CDR3 length equals 14 residues. V was pared by 3 bases and J by 3 bases, with 1 base of the junction left unmatched. Germline values: CDR1 MGHRA, CDR2 YSYEKL. The CDR3 protein is CASSQGQPNEKLFF. The DNA for the CDR3 is TGCGCCAGCAGCCAGGGACAGCCTAATGAAAAACTGTTTTTT.

The count of this clone is one. The chain links TRBV5-1 to TRBJ1-6, with 9 positions matching TRBD1. CDR3 length equals 14 residues. Germline-derived CDR1 and CDR2 are SGHRS and YFSETQ. After removal of 4 bases from V and 7 bases from J, the junction contained 3 bases not matched to a gene. The CDR3 here is CASSGDRGNSPLHF. DNA of the CDR3: TGCGCCAGCAGCGGAGACAGGGGGAATTCACCCCTCCACTTT. The full variable domain, with the rest looked up from reference TRBV5-1 and TRBJ1-6, is KAGVTQTPRYLIKTRGQQVTLSCSPISGHRSVSWYQQTPGQGLQFLFEYFSETQRNKGNFPGRFSGRQFSNSRSEMNVSTLELGDSALYLCASSGDRGNSPLHFGNGTRLTVT.

The CDR3 protein is CASSVVPTTDTQYF. CDR3 DNA: TGTGCCAGCAGCGTAGTCCCGACTACAGATACGCAGTATTTT. The chain has TRBV9 and TRBJ2-3; D call uncertain. V dropped 0 bases and J dropped 3 bases, with 8 bases sitting between them. The CDR3 sequence is 14 residues long. The germline CDR1 and CDR2 sequences are SGDLS and YYNGEE.

The rearrangement uses TRBV29-1 and TRBJ1-3; unclear D gene. The CDR3 sequence is 17 residues long. CDR1 and CDR2 (germline): SQVTM, ANQGSEA. The V end lost 6 bases, the J end lost 0 bases, and 21 bases lay between the germline ends. CDR3 sequence (DNA): TGCAGCGTCCTCCCCCCGACCGCGGCGAACTCTGGAAACACCATATATTTT. Translating gives CSVLPPTAANSGNTIYF.

This rearrangement joins TRBV6-1 to TRBJ2-7; TRBD2 agrees at 10 bases. The CDR3 is 19 residues long. The germline gives CDR1 MNHNS, CDR2 SASEGT. J gave up 5 bases and V 0 bases, and 16 bases lay outside the gene matches. The CDR3 nucleotides are TGTGCCAGCAGTGAAGCGGTTACAGGGTCCCTAGCGGGAGTCGACGAGCAGTACTTC. Encoded protein: CASSEAVTGSLAGVDEQYF.

This chain links TRBV28 with TRBJ1-4; D uncertain. This CDR3 spans 17 amino acids. V lost 9 bases and J 1 base, leaving 21 bases between the germline ends. In germline, CDR1 is MDHEN, CDR2 SYDVKM. CDR3 protein: CASLPWGPSGTNEKLFF. The CDR3 nucleotides are TGTGCCAGTCTCCCTTGGGGTCCAAGCGGAACTAATGAAAAACTGTTTTTT.

This clone was recorded a few times. The chain couples TRBV18 to TRBJ1-6; 7 bases line up with TRBD1. Per germline, CDR1 KGHSH and CDR2 LQKENI. J was trimmed by 7 bases and V by 2 bases; bases with no gene match: 5. This CDR3 is built from 15 residues. For the CDR3, the DNA is TGTGCCAGCTCACCATCAACAGGGGTCAATTCACCCCTCCACTTT. Translating it yields CASSPSTGVNSPLHF.

This clone showed up just a few times. This sequence joins TRBV7-9 and TRBJ1-1; the D gene is possibly TRBD1 (5 bases). Germline V CDR1 and CDR2: SEHNR, FQNEAQ (reference sequence). V gave up 5 bases and J gave up 2 bases, with 12 bases separating them. This CDR3 has 14 amino acids. CDR3 loop: CASSPRVGNTEAFF. Here the CDR3 DNA reads TGTGCCAGCAGCCCCAGGGTTGGAAACACTGAAGCTTTCTTT.

The V call is TRBV11-1, the J call TRBJ2-2, with 9 nucleotides matching TRBD1. The V gene's germline CDR1 is SGHAT and CDR2 FQDESV (reference sequence). The CDR3 has 15 amino acids. Trimming at V came to 3 bases and at J to 4 bases, leaving 3 bases not matched to a gene. CDR3: CASSFGTGLTGELFF. The CDR3, as DNA: TGTGCCAGCAGCTTCGGGACAGGGCTCACCGGGGAGCTGTTTTTT.

The gene calls are TRBV19 and TRBJ1-6, with TRBD1 matching over 8 bases. Germline CDR1 and CDR2: LNHDA and SQIVND (reference sequence). The CDR3 loop spans 17 amino acids. The V and J ends lost 5 bases and 9 bases, in that order; junction bases with no gene match: 15. CDR3 in amino acids: CASSHAGRRQGISPLHF. CDR3 bases: TGTGCCAGTAGTCACGCGGGCCGCCGACAGGGGATTTCACCCCTCCACTTT.

The V gene is TRBV7-2, the J gene TRBJ1-2; perhaps TRBD1 as D (5 bases). The V gene's germline CDR1 is SGHTA and CDR2 FQGNSA. CDR3 length: 15 amino acids. V lost 0 bases and J lost 4, with 12 bases in between. CDR3 in amino acids: CASSLAGTLGYGYTF. In DNA form, the CDR3 reads TGTGCCAGCAGCTTAGCGGGGACTCTTGGCTATGGCTACACCTTC.

This chain connects TRBV4-1 to TRBJ1-5, with a possible D match to TRBD1 (5 bases). V lost 4 bases and J 0 bases, leaving 7 bases between the germline ends. The CDR3 consists of 14 residues. Germline V gene lookup returns CDR1 MGHRA and CDR2 YSYEKL. The CDR3 nucleotides are TGCGCCAGCAGCCGACAGTATAGCAATCAGCCCCAGCATTTT. Its protein is CASSRQYSNQPQHF.

The chain combines TRBV3-1 (or the pseudogene TRBV3-2) with TRBJ1-4, with D possibly matching TRBD1 (5 bases). Germline assignment: CDR1 LGHDT and CDR2 YNNKEL (reference sequence). The CDR3 runs 14 residues. V lost 4 bases to trimming and J lost 4 bases, with 10 bases between them. This CDR3 reads CASSPRQFNEKLFF. The CDR3 region has the DNA TGTGCCAGCAGCCCCCGACAGTTTAATGAAAAACTGTTTTTT.

CDR3: CASTNLQGPEQYF. CDR3 sequence (DNA): TGTGCCAGCACCAACTTACAGGGCCCCGAGCAGTACTTC. J is TRBJ2-7 and V is TRBV6-5; possibly TRBD1 for D (6 bases). Trimming removed 7 bases at V and 6 bases at J, with 16 bases between. The CDR3 spans 13 residues. Per germline, CDR1 MNHEY and CDR2 SVGAGI.